Listed here are 2 T cell receptor beta chains from one sample, sequenced in a study of blood T cell repertoires in COVID-19. The table came from immunoSEQ multiplex PCR; TCRdb's copy has only in-frame clones and leaves some out. This sample carries roughly 250,000 clones, around nine tenths of them seen once, and the ten largest clones take roughly 0.8%. What was sequenced was peripheral blood. These receptors were obtained from a man aged 25 to 40 with acute or convalescent COVID-19.

The J gene is TRBJ2-7, the V gene TRBV11-3; 15 bases line up with TRBD2. Germline assignment: CDR1 SGHNT and CDR2 YENEEA. The CDR3 runs to 14 residues. V was pared by 5 bases and J by 7 bases, with 3 bases of the junction left unmatched. CDR3 DNA: TGTGCCAGCAGCCCGGGACTAGCGGGGGGAGAGCAGTACTTC. Its translation is CASSPGLAGGEQYF.

The rearrangement joins TRBV19 to TRBJ1-1, with 9 bases matching TRBD1. CDR3 size: 13 residues. The J segment lost 5 bases and the V segment lost 4 bases, leaving 2 bases of the junction unmatched. Germline CDR1 reads LNHDA; CDR2 reads SQIVND (reference sequence). The CDR3 protein is CASSTDRGTEAFF. The CDR3 DNA is TGTGCCAGTAGTACGGACAGGGGAACTGAAGCTTTCTTT. The full variable domain, completed using reference TRBV19 and TRBJ1-1, is DGGITQSPKYLFRKEGQNVTLSCEQNLNHDAMYWYRQDPGQGLRLIYYSQIVNDFQKGDIAEGYSVSREKKESFPLTVTSAQKNPTAFYLCASSTDRGTEAFFGQGTRLTVV.